Listed here are 8 T cell receptor beta chains from one sample, sequenced in a study of blood T cell repertoires in COVID-19. The table came from immunoSEQ multiplex PCR; TCRdb's copy has only in-frame clones and leaves some out. Among some 97,000 clones listed, 90% to 95% were seen once. Sequencing was done on a sample of peripheral blood. These receptors originate from a man aged 50 to 59 with active COVID-19.

The chain links TRBV6-5 to TRBJ2-1, with 8 bases that match TRBD2. The CDR3 has 13 amino acids. J was trimmed by 9 bases and V by 5 bases; bases with no gene match: 6. Germline V CDR1 and CDR2: MNHEY, SVGAGI. The DNA of the CDR3 is TGTGCCAGCAGTCAGCGGGGGAGGGGTGAGCAGTTCTTC. Translated, it gives CASSQRGRGEQFF.

This clone appeared a few times. This chain joins TRBV5-1 and TRBJ1-5; D uncertain. Per the germline V gene, CDR1 is SGHRS and CDR2 is YFSETQ. The CDR3 has 15 residues. The ends were cut back, 0 bases at V and 0 bases at J, with 7 bases in the middle. The CDR3 sequence is CASSLDSNSNQPQHF. CDR3 in DNA: TGCGCCAGCAGCTTGGACAGTAATAGCAATCAGCCCCAGCATTTT. The full variable domain, completed using reference TRBV5-1 and TRBJ1-5, is KAGVTQTPRYLIKTRGQQVTLSCSPISGHRSVSWYQQTPGQGLQFLFEYFSETQRNKGNFPGRFSGRQFSNSRSEMNVSTLELGDSALYLCASSLDSNSNQPQHFGDGTRLSIL.

The chain employs TRBV18 and TRBJ1-2, with 12 bases matching TRBD1. V lost 7 bases and J lost 12; bases outside the gene matches: 9. CDR3 length: 13 residues. The germline CDR1 and CDR2 sequences are KGHSH and LQKENI. CDR3 sequence (DNA): TGTGCCAGCTTTAACGGGACAGGGGGCCATCACACCTTC. Encoded protein: CASFNGTGGHHTF.

The CDR3 DNA is TGTGCCAGTAGGCTACAGGGTGGGAGCACAGATACGCAGTATTTT. Its protein product is CASRLQGGSTDTQYF. J is TRBJ2-3 and V is TRBV19; a possible D gene is TRBD1 (6 bases). The CDR3 runs 15 residues. V lost 6 bases, J lost 0 bases, and 13 bases lay in between. The germline V gene encodes CDR1 LNHDA and CDR2 SQIVND (reference sequence).

The chain couples TRBV6-5 to TRBJ1-3, with a possible D match to TRBD1 (6 bases). Germline V gene data show CDR1 as MNHEY and CDR2 as SVGAGI. V shed 2 bases and J shed 2 bases, with 13 bases lying between them. The CDR3 is made up of 16 amino acids. As DNA, the CDR3 is TGTGCCAGCAGTTACCGCCTACGGACAGCTGGAAACACCATATATTTT. Protein product: CASSYRLRTAGNTIYF.

This clone was observed a few times. The chain uses TRBV6-5 and TRBJ2-7; 10 bases match TRBD2. J gave up 2 bases and V 6 bases, and 7 bases lay outside the gene matches. Germline CDR1 reads MNHEY; CDR2 reads SVGAGI. The CDR3 extends over 15 amino acids. The CDR3 DNA follows: TGTGCCAGCAGCTCGCTAGCGGGGGAAGCCTACGAGCAGTACTTC. Its protein is CASSSLAGEAYEQYF.

The genes are TRBV6-2 or TRBV6-3 and TRBJ1-5, with D perhaps matching TRBD2 (5 bases). The J call may be wrong; the DNA end is better matched by TRBJ2-3. This CDR3 is built from 15 residues. The germline V gene encodes CDR1 MNHEY and CDR2 SVGEGT. The CDR3 region has the DNA TGTGCCAGCAGTTACTCAGGGAAGGAGGAGAAGCCCCAGTATTTT. Translating it yields CASSYSGKEEKPQYF.

The chain couples TRBV19 to TRBJ2-2, with D unresolved. From germline, CDR1 is LNHDA and CDR2 SQIVND (reference sequence). This CDR3 has 16 residues. Trimming stripped 9 bases from V and 6 bases from J, with 23 bases between. CDR3 region: CASTWRALESAGELFF. Written as DNA, the CDR3 is TGTGCCAGCACCTGGCGAGCACTGGAGTCTGCCGGGGAGCTGTTTTTT. Together with reference TRBV19 and TRBJ2-2, the CDR3 gives the full variable domain: DGGITQSPKYLFRKEGQNVTLSCEQNLNHDAMYWYRQDPGQGLRLIYYSQIVNDFQKGDIAEGYSVSREKKESFPLTVTSAQKNPTAFYLCASTWRALESAGELFFGEGSRLTVL.